A single sample gave rise to the 20 T cell receptor beta chains below, sequenced in a study of blood T cell repertoires in COVID-19. Method: immunoSEQ multiplex PCR; TCRdb's copy keeps in-frame clones and lacks some. The table records roughly 98,000 clones, approximately 80% of them present only once. The sequenced material came from peripheral blood. These receptors all come from a man between 65 and 79 years old with active or convalescent COVID-19.

This chain connects TRBV19 to TRBJ1-2; D is undetermined. Trimming removed 6 bases from V and 4 bases from J, with 9 bases in between. CDR1 LNHDA and CDR2 SQIVND come from the germline V gene (reference sequence). This CDR3 is 12 amino acids long. The CDR3 here is CASRRDLYGYTF. For the CDR3, the DNA is TGTGCCAGTAGGAGGGATCTCTATGGCTACACCTTC.

In this sample, this clone turned up a few times. The V gene is TRBV7-9, the J gene TRBJ2-5, with TRBD1 as a possible D gene (6 bases). The germline V and J ends were trimmed by 5 bases and 5 bases, with 12 bases remaining between them. The CDR3 spans 13 residues. Per germline, CDR1 SEHNR and CDR2 FQNEAQ (reference sequence). Here the CDR3 DNA reads TGTGCCAGCAGCCAGGGGTCCTGGGAGACCCAGTACTTC. This codes for CASSQGSWETQYF.

This sequence joins TRBV9 and TRBJ1-1; D remains ambiguous. Germline values: CDR1 SGDLS, CDR2 YYNGEE. Deletions cut 2 bases from V and 7 bases from J, with 15 bases between. The CDR3 runs to 14 residues. CDR3 bases: TGTGCCAGCAGCGTTAGCCCCTCCGGGGATGAAGCTTTCTTT. It yields the protein CASSVSPSGDEAFF.

V usage is TRBV7-9 and J usage is TRBJ1-2; TRBD1 might be the D (6 bases). Germline V gene sequence: CDR1 SEHNR, CDR2 FQNEAQ (reference sequence). The CDR3 length is 15 residues. Trimming removed 1 base at V and 0 bases at J, with 9 bases between. The CDR3 coding sequence is TGTGCCAGCAGCTTAGTATGGACAGCTAACTATGGCTACACCTTC. Translating it yields CASSLVWTANYGYTF. The full variable domain, rest sourced from reference TRBV7-9 and TRBJ1-2, is DTGVSQNPRHKITKRGQNVTFRCDPISEHNRLYWYRQTLGQGPEFLTYFQNEAQLEKSRLLSDRFSAERPKGSFSTLEIQRTEQGDSAMYLCASSLVWTANYGYTFGSGTRLTVV.

V usage is TRBV20-1 and J usage is TRBJ2-5; D unresolved. V was clipped by 3 bases and J by 2 bases, with 4 bases between them. This CDR3 contains 11 residues. Germline CDR1 reads DFQATT; CDR2 reads SNEGSKA (reference sequence). The CDR3 loop reads CSASRQETQYF. Written as DNA, the CDR3 is TGCAGTGCTAGCCGGCAAGAGACCCAGTACTTC.

This clone was detected only a few times. The gene calls are TRBV6-5 and TRBJ1-4, with a weak D call TRBD1 (5 bases). Trimming pared 6 bases from V and 3 bases from J, leaving 14 bases between. This CDR3 comprises 15 residues. Germline V gene sequence: CDR1 MNHEY, CDR2 SVGAGI. CDR3 nucleotide sequence: TGTGCCAGCAGCGAGGTCGGGGGAGCTAATGAAAAACTGTTTTTT. Its translation is CASSEVGGANEKLFF.

J is TRBJ2-7 and V is TRBV27; 12 bases fit TRBD2. V lost 2 bases, J lost 0 bases, and 8 bases stayed unmatched. Per germline, CDR1 MNHEY and CDR2 SMNVEV (reference sequence). The CDR3 spans 18 residues. The CDR3 here is CASSLVWGTSGYSYEQYF. The CDR3 bases are TGTGCCAGCAGTTTAGTGTGGGGGACTAGCGGGTACTCCTACGAGCAGTACTTC.

This rearrangement joins TRBV6-1 to TRBJ1-5, with a tentative D call TRBD1 (5 bases). The CDR3 is 14 residues long. Between the trimmed V and J ends, which lost 2 bases and 4 bases, there was a span of 9 bases. Germline loops: CDR1 MNHNS, CDR2 SASEGT. Written as DNA, the CDR3 is TGTGCCAGCAGTGAAATCAGGGTAAATCAGCCCCAGCATTTT. Protein product: CASSEIRVNQPQHF.

The chain couples TRBV14 to TRBJ2-7; 10 positions match TRBD2. CDR1 is SGHDN, CDR2 FVKESK, per germline. V shed 4 bases and J 4 bases; nucleotides not matched to a gene: 16. The CDR3 is made up of 18 amino acids. CDR3 coding DNA: TGTGCCAGCAGCCGAGGCATTGGGCTAGCGGGGGAGGTGTACGAGCAGTACTTC. Encoded protein: CASSRGIGLAGEVYEQYF.

This sequence joins TRBV6-5 and TRBJ2-7; perhaps TRBD2 as D (6 bases). The length of the CDR3 is 15 residues. Germline V lookup: CDR1 MNHEY, CDR2 SVGAGI. Trimming removed 6 bases from V and 0 bases from J, with 15 bases in between. CDR3 protein: CASRRPTGSSYEQYF. The CDR3 DNA is TGTGCCAGCAGAAGACCCACCGGGAGCTCCTACGAGCAGTACTTC.

This clone came up once. The rearrangement joins TRBV6-2 or TRBV6-3 to TRBJ2-1; 9 bases match TRBD2. V shed 4 bases, J shed 7 bases, and the junction held 8 bases outside the gene matches. The CDR3 loop spans 15 amino acids. The V gene's germline CDR1 is MNHEY and CDR2 SVGEGT. The CDR3 here is CASSWSGGKLNEQFF. Written as DNA, the CDR3 is TGTGCCAGCAGTTGGAGCGGGGGGAAGTTGAATGAGCAGTTCTTC.

The rearrangement joins TRBV5-4 to TRBJ1-1; 7 bases align to TRBD1. This CDR3 spans 15 amino acids. The junction had 11 bases not matched to a gene; V was cut back by 4 bases and J by 5 bases. Germline CDR1 SGHNT, CDR2 YYREEE (reference sequence). The CDR3 here is CASSPEKGARTEAFF. The CDR3, as DNA: TGTGCCAGCAGCCCCGAGAAGGGGGCGCGGACTGAAGCTTTCTTT.

The rearrangement links TRBV6-5 to TRBJ2-3; 7 positions agree with TRBD2. The germline V gene encodes CDR1 MNHEY and CDR2 SVGAGI. This CDR3 has 15 residues. Germline trimming cut 5 bases from V and 6 bases from J; bases unmatched to any gene: 11. The CDR3 DNA reads as TGTGCCAGCAGTACCCGGGCGGGGGTGCGGGATACGCAGTATTTT. Protein product: CASSTRAGVRDTQYF.

V is TRBV5-6 and J is TRBJ2-3, with D maybe TRBD1 (6 bases). From germline, CDR1 is SGHDT and CDR2 YYEEEE. Deletions cut 0 bases from V and 10 bases from J, with 18 bases between. The CDR3 runs 15 residues. In nucleotides, the CDR3 is TGTGCCAGCAGCTTGGGGGTCGGTACAGAGGGGGCGCAGTATTTT. Its translation: CASSLGVGTEGAQYF.

The genes are TRBV15 and TRBJ1-1; no definite D call. Germline-derived CDR1 and CDR2 are LNHNV and YYDKDF (reference sequence). CDR3 length: 15 residues. V dropped 0 bases and J dropped 1 base, with 9 bases sitting between them. The CDR3 region is CATSREPDWNTEAFF. The CDR3 region has the DNA TGTGCCACCAGCAGAGAACCAGATTGGAACACTGAAGCTTTCTTT.

The table lists this clone with a few counts. The chain is built from TRBV7-3 and TRBJ1-2; a possible D gene is TRBD1 (5 bases). Looked up from germline, CDR1 is SGHTA and CDR2 is FQGTGA. The CDR3 spans 13 residues. Trimming shortened V by 5 bases and J by 7 bases, and 14 bases separated the two germline ends. The CDR3 protein is CASSPQPGGGYTF. CDR3 nucleotide sequence: TGTGCCAGCAGCCCTCAGCCGGGGGGTGGCTACACCTTC.

V usage is TRBV5-6 and J usage is TRBJ2-6; D remains unclear. Looked up from germline, CDR1 is SGHDT and CDR2 is YYEEEE. With 4 bases removed from V and 0 bases from J, the gap between germline ends came to 5 bases. The CDR3 spans 14 residues. Here the CDR3 reads CASSADSGANVLTF. In DNA form, the CDR3 reads TGTGCCAGCAGCGCAGACTCTGGGGCCAACGTCCTGACTTTC. Full variable domain (missing parts from reference TRBV5-6 and TRBJ2-6): DAGVTQSPTHLIKTRGQQVTLRCSPKSGHDTVSWYQQALGQGPQFIFQYYEEEERQRGNFPDRFSGHQFPNYSSELNVNALLLGDSALYLCASSADSGANVLTFGAGSRLTVL.

V is TRBV5-4 and J is TRBJ2-2, with 8 bases aligning to TRBD2. Germline lookup yields CDR1 SGHNT and CDR2 YYREEE (reference sequence). This CDR3 is built from 15 residues. V trimming: 4 bases; J trimming: 6 bases; junction bases outside the gene matches: 8. The CDR3 DNA is TGTGCCAGCAGCCCCCCGGGGGGGGTTCCCGGGGAGCTGTTTTTT. Translating gives CASSPPGGVPGELFF.

The chain carries TRBV6-6 and TRBJ2-3; 8 bases are shared with TRBD2. The CDR3 runs to 15 residues. Per the germline V gene, CDR1 is MNHNY and CDR2 is SVGAGI (reference sequence). Unmatched junction bases numbered 9, after V lost 6 bases and J lost 4 bases. CDR3 bases: TGTGCCAGCAGGCGGCGGTTAGCGGGGTCAGATACGCAGTATTTT. It yields the protein CASRRRLAGSDTQYF.

This clone was found a few times. The chain has TRBV11-3 and TRBJ2-1; 7 nucleotides match TRBD2. Germline lookup yields CDR1 SGHNT and CDR2 YENEEA. This CDR3 contains 14 residues. After removal of 1 base from V and 10 bases from J, the junction contained 7 bases not matched to a gene. CDR3 DNA: TGTGCCAGCAGCTTAGGGTCTGGGGAGGGGGAGCAGTTCTTC. Encoded protein: CASSLGSGEGEQFF.